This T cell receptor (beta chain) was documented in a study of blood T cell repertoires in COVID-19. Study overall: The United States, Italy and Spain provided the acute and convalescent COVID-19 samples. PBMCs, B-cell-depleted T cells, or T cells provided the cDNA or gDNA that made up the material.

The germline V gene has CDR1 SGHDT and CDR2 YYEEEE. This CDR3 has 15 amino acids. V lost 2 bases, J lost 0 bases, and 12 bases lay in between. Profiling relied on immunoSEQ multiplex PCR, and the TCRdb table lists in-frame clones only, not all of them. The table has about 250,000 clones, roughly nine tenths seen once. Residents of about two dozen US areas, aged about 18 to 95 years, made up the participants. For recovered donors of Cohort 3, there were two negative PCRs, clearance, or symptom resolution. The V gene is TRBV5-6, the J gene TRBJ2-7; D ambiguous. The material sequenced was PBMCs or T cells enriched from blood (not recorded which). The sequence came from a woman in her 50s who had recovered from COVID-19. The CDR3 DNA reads TGTGCCAGCAGCTTTCTTGACACCAGCTCCTACGAGCAGTACTTC. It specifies CASSFLDTSSYEQYF.